The 27 T cell receptor beta chains given below trace back to one sample, sequenced in a study of cytomegalovirus exposure and HLA in healthy donors. The study ran its PCR with 60 Vbeta and 13 Jbeta primers. The table came from immunoSEQ multiplex PCR; TCRdb's copy has only in-frame clones and leaves some out. In the table there are roughly 130,000 clones, about four fifths of which are singletons. Sequencing was performed on PBMCs. These receptors were obtained from a man younger than 35 in good health and CMV-seronegative.

The chain combines TRBV5-8 with TRBJ1-3, with a possible D match to TRBD1 (6 bases). This CDR3 region has 13 residues. V lost 3 bases and J lost 4, with 8 bases in between. Germline V CDR1 and CDR2: SGHTS, YDEGEE. For the CDR3, the DNA is TGTGCCAGCAGCTCCAGGGGAGGAAACACCATATATTTT. Translation gives CASSSRGGNTIYF.

In this sample, this clone turned up a few times. The V gene is TRBV5-1, the J gene TRBJ1-1, with D maybe TRBD1 (5 bases). This CDR3 comprises 12 residues. V lost 7 bases to trimming and J lost 1 base, with 8 bases between them. CDR1 is SGHRS, CDR2 YFSETQ, per germline. CDR3 sequence: CASARENTEAFF. The CDR3 nucleotides are TGCGCCAGCGCCAGGGAGAACACTGAAGCTTTCTTT.

The V and J genes are TRBV9 and TRBJ2-2, with D possibly TRBD2 on 5 matching bases. Germline values: CDR1 SGDLS, CDR2 YYNGEE. The V end lost 1 base, the J end lost 2 bases, and 9 bases lay between the germline ends. The CDR3 sequence is 15 residues long. This CDR3 reads CASSVRRGNTGELFF. CDR3 DNA sequence: TGTGCCAGCAGCGTACGTCGGGGTAACACCGGGGAGCTGTTTTTT. The entire variable domain, with the rest obtained from reference TRBV9 and TRBJ2-2, is as follows: DSGVTQTPKHLITATGQRVTLRCSPRSGDLSVYWYQQSLDQGLQFLIQYYNGEERAKGNILERFSAQQFPDLHSELNLSSLELGDSALYFCASSVRRGNTGELFFGEGSRLTVL.

This clone has just one count. This chain links TRBV9 with TRBJ1-1, with TRBD1 matching over 9 bases. V lost 4 bases, J lost 6 bases, and 7 bases stayed unmatched. The CDR3 is made up of 14 amino acids. Germline loops: CDR1 SGDLS, CDR2 YYNGEE. The CDR3 DNA sequence: TGTGCCAGCAGCCAGGGACAGGGAACGGCTGAAGCTTTCTTT. It yields the protein CASSQGQGTAEAFF.

The chain joins TRBV9 to TRBJ1-2; 7 bases fit TRBD1. Germline V lookup: CDR1 SGDLS, CDR2 YYNGEE. CDR3 length: 17 residues. J gave up 2 bases and V 4 bases, and 14 bases lay outside the gene matches. The chain's CDR3 is CASSTGQVLISNYGYTF. The CDR3 bases are TGTGCCAGCAGCACAGGACAGGTTTTAATCTCAAACTATGGCTACACCTTC.

This chain uses TRBV20-1 with TRBJ2-5; D unclear. V lost 5 bases, J lost 4 bases, and 8 bases lay in between. Germline V CDR1 and CDR2: DFQATT, SNEGSKA (reference sequence). The CDR3 runs 11 residues. CDR3 loop: CSASFRETQYF. CDR3 in DNA: TGCAGTGCTTCCTTCAGAGAGACCCAGTACTTC.

This chain connects TRBV30 to TRBJ1-5; TRBD1 matches at 8 bases. V shed 5 bases, J shed 6 bases, and the junction held 9 bases outside the gene matches. This CDR3 is built from 14 residues. Germline V CDR1 and CDR2: GTSNPN, SVGIG (reference sequence). The CDR3 region is CAWCTGGEGQPQHF. CDR3 nucleotides: TGTGCCTGGTGTACAGGGGGTGAGGGTCAGCCCCAGCATTTT.

The chain carries TRBV6-1 and TRBJ1-2, with 8 nucleotides matching TRBD1. Unmatched junction bases numbered 5, after V lost 4 bases and J lost 7 bases. This CDR3 comprises 13 residues. Germline CDR1 and CDR2: MNHNS and SASEGT. The CDR3 region has the DNA TGTGCCAGCAGTGGACAGGGGCGGGTTGGCTACACCTTC. Residues: CASSGQGRVGYTF.

The chain has TRBV19 and TRBJ2-1; D remains unclear. The V gene lost 3 bases and the J gene lost 8 bases, with 11 bases spanning the gap. The CDR3 totals 13 residues. Per the germline V gene, CDR1 is LNHDA and CDR2 is SQIVND (reference sequence). The DNA of the CDR3 is TGTGCCAGTAGTATTGCCAGGCGTTATGAGCAGTTCTTC. It yields the protein CASSIARRYEQFF.

The sample holds a few counts of this clone. J is TRBJ1-1 and V is TRBV5-1, with D maybe TRBD1 (6 bases). V was pared by 4 bases and J by 8 bases, with 12 bases between. From germline, CDR1 is SGHRS and CDR2 YFSETQ. The CDR3 is 12 amino acids. CDR3 amino acids: CASSLGGREAFF. For the CDR3, the DNA is TGCGCCAGCAGCCTGGGGGGCAGGGAAGCTTTCTTT.

The rearrangement joins TRBV6-1 to TRBJ2-7; no firm D call. V shed 6 bases and J shed 3 bases, with 6 bases lying between them. CDR3 length: 11 residues. Germline V gives CDR1 MNHNS, CDR2 SASEGT. CDR3 sequence reads: CASRGYYEQYV. As DNA, the CDR3 is TGTGCCAGCAGAGGCTACTACGAGCAGTACGTC.

CDR3 amino acids: CASRGQRLNEQFF. CDR3 DNA: TGTGCCAGCAGGGGACAGCGGCTGAATGAGCAGTTCTTC. V and J are TRBV6-5 and TRBJ2-1; 7 positions agree with TRBD1. The CDR3 loop spans 13 amino acids. Trimming removed 6 bases from V and 7 bases from J; junction bases left unmatched: 6. Germline V gives CDR1 MNHEY, CDR2 SVGAGI.

This clone was picked up a small number of times. One end of the junction varies from germline; a read error may be responsible. The rearrangement links TRBV5-8 to TRBJ2-7, with TRBD2 as a possible D gene (5 bases). Germline assignment: CDR1 SGHTS and CDR2 YDEGEE. The CDR3 extends over 14 amino acids. The CDR3 sequence is CASSQALEGYEQYF. CDR3 nucleotides: TGCGCCAGCAGCCAAGCCCTTGAGGGCTACGAGCAGTACTTC.

This chain links TRBV5-1 with TRBJ2-6, with D perhaps TRBD1 (5 bases). The CDR3 is 16 residues long. Between the trimmed V and J ends, which lost 1 base and 2 bases, there was a span of 10 bases. Germline CDR1 and CDR2: SGHRS and YFSETQ. CDR3 in DNA: TGCGCCAGCAGCTTGTTGGGGCCGACTGGGGCCAACGTCCTGACTTTC. This codes for CASSLLGPTGANVLTF.

This clone has more than one count but fewer than ten. The rearrangement joins TRBV19 to TRBJ1-1, with D tentatively TRBD1 (6 bases). CDR3 length: 14 amino acids. The V and J ends lost 1 base and 4 bases respectively, with 10 bases between them. From germline, CDR1 is LNHDA and CDR2 SQIVND (reference sequence). The CDR3, as DNA: TGTGCCAGTAGTATAGTCAGGGGTGGCACTGAAGCTTTCTTT. It codes for CASSIVRGGTEAFF.

The chain uses TRBV7-2 and TRBJ1-2; 12 bases align to TRBD1. The CDR3 spans 15 residues. Germline V CDR1 and CDR2: SGHTA, FQGNSA. Trimming removed 5 bases from V and 2 bases from J; junction bases left unmatched: 3. CDR3 in amino acids: CASSRDRGRNYGYTF. Here the CDR3 DNA reads TGTGCCAGCAGCAGGGACAGGGGGCGAAACTATGGCTACACCTTC.

This chain's CDR3 is CSVDTGVYGYTF. Here the CDR3 DNA reads TGCAGCGTGGATACAGGGGTCTATGGCTACACCTTC. The chain links TRBV29-1 to TRBJ1-2; the match to TRBD1 covers 7 bases. V lost 6 bases and J lost 4; bases outside the gene matches: 5. Germline CDR1 is SQVTM and CDR2 is ANQGSEA. CDR3 length equals 12 residues.

This clone was picked up one time. The chain recombines TRBV4-1 with TRBJ2-1, with TRBD1 matching over 7 bases. The CDR3 length is 21 residues. Germline V lookup: CDR1 MGHRA, CDR2 YSYEKL. V lost 3 bases and J lost 0; bases outside the gene matches: 20. CDR3 nucleotide sequence: TGCGCCAGCAGCCATTTTGGGCGGCAGGGGGTAGCTCGGGTCTCCTACAATGAGCAGTTCTTC. Its translation: CASSHFGRQGVARVSYNEQFF.

The genes are TRBV7-9 and TRBJ2-2; unclear D gene. CDR3 length: 15 amino acids. The germline gives CDR1 SEHNR, CDR2 FQNEAQ (reference sequence). With 3 bases removed from V and 4 bases from J, the gap between germline ends came to 12 bases. This CDR3 reads CASSFPRSSTGELFF. The CDR3 nucleotides are TGTGCCAGCAGCTTTCCTAGGTCTAGCACCGGGGAGCTGTTTTTT.

V and J are TRBV29-1 and TRBJ1-2; a possible D gene is TRBD1 (6 bases). This CDR3 is built from 11 residues. Germline CDR1 reads SQVTM; CDR2 reads ANQGSEA. Deletions cut 4 bases from V and 4 bases from J, with 7 bases between. The CDR3 sequence is CSVVGGYGYTF. CDR3 DNA sequence: TGCAGCGTTGTAGGGGGCTATGGCTACACCTTC. The full variable domain, rest sourced from reference TRBV29-1 and TRBJ1-2, is SAVISQKPSRDICQRGTSLTIQCQVDSQVTMMFWYRQQPGQSLTLIATANQGSEATYESGFVIDKFPISRPNLTFSTLTVSNMSPEDSSIYLCSVVGGYGYTFGSGTRLTVV.

This clone came up a few times. V gene TRBV27 combines with J gene TRBJ2-1; D unresolved. This CDR3 contains 16 residues. The germline CDR1 and CDR2 sequences are MNHEY and SMNVEV (reference sequence). Trimming removed 5 bases at V and 4 bases at J, with 18 bases between. The CDR3 loop is CASSRLTAVLYNEQFF. The CDR3 nucleotides read TGTGCCAGCAGTCGTCTGACGGCGGTCCTTTACAATGAGCAGTTCTTC.

The chain has TRBV28 and TRBJ1-2; TRBD1 matches at 7 bases. Germline V gene data show CDR1 as MDHEN and CDR2 as SYDVKM. The CDR3 is 13 amino acids. V gave up 4 bases and J gave up 10 bases; unmatched junction bases: 9. The CDR3 spells CASSSRQGLTYTF. As DNA, the CDR3 is TGTGCCAGCAGTTCCCGACAGGGTCTTACCTACACCTTC.

This clone was detected a few times. The gene calls are TRBV5-5 and TRBJ1-3, with D possibly matching TRBD1 (5 bases). Germline V gene lookup returns CDR1 SGHKS and CDR2 YYEKEE (reference sequence). Deletions cut 9 bases from V and 0 bases from J, with 19 bases between. The CDR3 runs 16 residues. The CDR3 loop reads CATKPKGQSSGNTIYF. The CDR3 DNA reads TGTGCCACCAAGCCTAAGGGGCAGAGCTCTGGAAACACCATATATTTT.

This chain uses TRBV14 with TRBJ1-2, with D perhaps TRBD1 (6 bases). Germline CDR1 and CDR2: SGHDN and FVKESK. The CDR3 sequence is 13 residues long. Trimming removed 2 bases from V and 6 bases from J, with 10 bases in between. CDR3 residues: CASSQQGYNGYTF. The CDR3 DNA reads TGTGCCAGCAGCCAACAGGGGTATAATGGCTACACCTTC. Supplemented by reference TRBV14 and TRBJ1-2, the full variable domain reads EAGVTQFPSHSVIEKGQTVTLRCDPISGHDNLYWYRRVMGKEIKFLLHFVKESKQDESGMPNNRFLAERTGGTYSTLKVQPAELEDSGVYFCASSQQGYNGYTFGSGTRLTVV.

This chain connects TRBV7-9 to TRBJ1-1, with D unclear. The CDR3 loop spans 12 amino acids. V gave up 3 bases and J gave up 5 bases, with 7 bases separating them. The germline CDR1 and CDR2 sequences are SEHNR and FQNEAQ (reference sequence). The chain's CDR3 is CASSLITTEAFF. Written as DNA, the CDR3 is TGTGCCAGCAGCTTGATCACTACTGAAGCTTTCTTT.

The chain recombines TRBV29-1 with TRBJ1-3; maybe TRBD1 (5 bases). The V and J ends lost 4 bases and 0 bases respectively, with 7 bases between them. CDR3 length: 13 residues. Per germline, CDR1 SQVTM and CDR2 ANQGSEA. CDR3 protein: CSVGQSSGNTIYF. In DNA, the CDR3 is TGCAGCGTTGGACAGAGCTCTGGAAACACCATATATTTT.

This chain joins TRBV11-2 and TRBJ2-2; 7 bases match TRBD2. CDR1 SGHAT and CDR2 FQNNGV come from the germline V gene. V lost 1 base and J lost 4; bases outside the gene matches: 3. The CDR3 spans 15 residues. The CDR3 spells CASSLAGRGTGELFF. The CDR3 nucleotides are TGTGCCAGCAGCTTAGCAGGGAGGGGCACCGGGGAGCTGTTTTTT.